The clone carrying this T cell receptor beta chain was picked up many times. Its antigen is unidentified. This specimen belongs to a study of CD8 T cells in ankylosing spondylitis. The CDR3 covers 12 residues. Trimming took 2 bases from V and 6 from J, leaving 6 bases between them. Study conclusions and caveats: Matched ankylosing spondylitis synovial fluid reportedly contained a significantly enriched population of disease-linked clones. Relatively rare in peripheral blood, disease-linked clones were also CD8+.

Libraries for TCR beta were made by quantitative 5'-RACE with molecular barcodes. TCRdb re-called the 5' RACE reads with MiXCR, one entry per CDR3 protein. There are some 220,000 distinct CDR3 sequences in the sample; under 8.5% occur only once, and around 4.4% lies in the top ten. The sequenced sample consisted of blood, either unsorted or a sorted T cell fraction (not recorded which). This TCR was recovered from a female donor with ankylosing spondylitis or in good health (not recorded which). The chain links TRBV12-3 or TRBV12-4 to TRBJ2-3, with D hard to call. CDR3 in amino acids: CASSLSRDTQYF. The CDR3, as DNA: TGTGCCAGCAGTTTATCGCGGGATACGCAGTATTTT.